Listed here are 32 T cell receptor beta chains from one sample, sequenced in a study of Ad26.COV2.S vaccination and SARS-CoV-2 variants. Treatment meaning: 15 to 20 received Ad26.COV2.S at low or high dose, single or two shots; about 5 received placebo; per-sample allocation not given. On day 63 after the first injection, vaccine and placebo recipients gave samples. Sequenced by immunoSEQ multiplex PCR; TCRdb stores in-frame clones only, minus some. Counted here are 380,000 or so clones, around 82% occurring once; the ten biggest clones make up around 7.4%. The material was peripheral blood, obtained in a trial of Ad26.COV2.S vaccine versus placebo. The receptors here all came from a person aged 18-65 years who received the Ad26.COV2.S COVID-19 vaccine or a placebo.

The V call is TRBV9, the J call TRBJ2-1; no clear D. Per the germline V gene, CDR1 is SGDLS and CDR2 is YYNGEE. Trimming took 2 bases from V and 0 from J, leaving 21 bases between them. The CDR3 has 19 residues. The CDR3 region is CASSVTSEEPLSSYNEQFF. The CDR3 DNA follows: TGTGCCAGCAGCGTTACCTCCGAGGAGCCTTTGAGCTCCTACAATGAGCAGTTCTTC.

The chain recombines TRBV12-5 with TRBJ1-1; 7 positions match TRBD1. The V and J ends lost 4 bases and 4 bases, in that order; junction bases with no gene match: 3. The CDR3 is 13 residues long. CDR1 is LGHNT and CDR2 is FRNRAP in the germline V gene. The CDR3 loop reads CASGWDSITEAFF. The CDR3 DNA follows: TGTGCTAGTGGTTGGGACAGCATCACTGAAGCTTTCTTT.

The chain joins TRBV9 to TRBJ1-6; TRBD1 is a possible D gene (6 bases). With 4 bases removed from V and 11 bases from J, the gap between germline ends came to 22 bases. Germline loops: CDR1 SGDLS, CDR2 YYNGEE. This CDR3 has 16 residues. DNA of the CDR3: TGTGCCAGCAGCCCACGACGGGGGGCCAGGGGCACACCCCTCCACTTT. Amino acid sequence: CASSPRRGARGTPLHF.

V and J are TRBV7-3 and TRBJ2-3; D not certain. V was pared by 1 base and J by 6 bases, with 8 bases between. The germline V gene encodes CDR1 SGHTA and CDR2 FQGTGA. The CDR3 totals 13 residues. CDR3 amino acids: CASSLNLYDTQYF. The CDR3 nucleotides read TGTGCCAGCAGCTTAAACCTCTACGATACGCAGTATTTT.

The rearrangement uses TRBV5-1 and TRBJ1-4; 7 nucleotides agree with TRBD1. This CDR3 region has 15 residues. Germline lookup yields CDR1 SGHRS and CDR2 YFSETQ. The V and J ends lost 4 bases and 8 bases, in that order; junction bases with no gene match: 11. CDR3 sequence reads: CASSDTGVRGEKLFF. Written as DNA, the CDR3 is TGCGCCAGCAGCGACACAGGGGTTAGAGGAGAAAAACTGTTTTTT.

This rearrangement joins TRBV10-3 to TRBJ1-1; D is perhaps TRBD1 (5 bases). The CDR3 is made up of 12 amino acids. CDR1 and CDR2 from the germline V gene are ENHRY and SYGVKD. V lost 10 bases, J lost 0 bases, and 9 bases lay in between. CDR3 sequence: CATGGLNTEAFF. CDR3 DNA sequence: TGTGCCACCGGGGGATTGAACACTGAAGCTTTCTTT.

The chain links TRBV11-2 to TRBJ2-2; D unresolved. The V gene lost 5 bases and the J gene lost 7 bases, with 11 bases spanning the gap. The CDR3 contains 13 residues. Germline-derived CDR1 and CDR2 are SGHAT and FQNNGV. In DNA form, the CDR3 reads TGTGCCAGCAGCGTTCAGGTGGTCGGGGAGCTGTTTTTT. Protein sequence: CASSVQVVGELFF.

This chain links TRBV7-9 with TRBJ2-1; TRBD2 might be the D (5 bases). This CDR3 has 16 residues. V lost 2 bases, J lost 0 bases, and 11 bases lay in between. CDR1 is SEHNR and CDR2 is FQNEAQ in the germline V gene (reference sequence). The CDR3, as DNA: TGTGCCAGCAGCTTATTTCCGGGGTACTCCTACAATGAGCAGTTCTTC. This translates into CASSLFPGYSYNEQFF. The full variable domain, with the rest looked up from reference TRBV7-9 and TRBJ2-1, is DTGVSQNPRHKITKRGQNVTFRCDPISEHNRLYWYRQTLGQGPEFLTYFQNEAQLEKSRLLSDRFSAERPKGSFSTLEIQRTEQGDSAMYLCASSLFPGYSYNEQFFGPGTRLTVL.

In its sample, this clone was seen a few times. The genes are TRBV5-5 and TRBJ1-3; the match to TRBD1 covers 7 bases. The CDR3 length is 16 residues. V shed 3 bases and J 0 bases; nucleotides not matched to a gene: 6. In germline, CDR1 is SGHKS, CDR2 YYEKEE (reference sequence). In DNA, the CDR3 is TGTGCCAGCAGCTCGCCGGGACAGATCTCTGGAAACACCATATATTTT. It encodes CASSSPGQISGNTIYF.

V gene TRBV2 combines with J gene TRBJ1-4; no clear D. The CDR3 sequence is 11 residues long. Germline V CDR1 and CDR2: SNHLY, FYNNEI. Deletions cut 2 bases from V and 8 bases from J, with 3 bases between. CDR3 region: CASSEREKLFF. The CDR3 DNA follows: TGTGCCAGCAGTGAAAGGGAAAAACTGTTTTTT.

This chain connects TRBV5-4 to TRBJ1-1; 9 positions match TRBD1. V shed 4 bases, J shed 0 bases, and the junction held 4 bases outside the gene matches. The germline V gene has CDR1 SGHNT and CDR2 YYREEE (reference sequence). This CDR3 has 15 residues. The CDR3 coding sequence is TGTGCCAGCAGCCAGGGACAGGGAATGAACACTGAAGCTTTCTTT. Amino acids: CASSQGQGMNTEAFF.

The chain carries TRBV9 and TRBJ2-7, with D possibly TRBD2 on 10 matching bases. Germline CDR1 SGDLS, CDR2 YYNGEE. CDR3 length: 15 amino acids. V dropped 5 bases and J dropped 2 bases, with 17 bases sitting between them. The CDR3 spells CASRAGGTGPYEQYF. CDR3 sequence (DNA): TGTGCCAGCAGAGCGGGGGGGACAGGGCCCTACGAGCAGTACTTC.

The V and J genes are TRBV4-1 and TRBJ1-5; D is unresolved. Trimming left V 4 bases short and J 3 bases short, with 10 bases between. CDR3 length: 14 residues. Germline loops: CDR1 MGHRA, CDR2 YSYEKL. The CDR3 loop reads CASSLRRFNQPQHF. The CDR3 DNA follows: TGCGCCAGCAGCCTGAGACGGTTCAATCAGCCCCAGCATTTT.

The chain carries TRBV2 and TRBJ2-3; 9 nucleotides align to TRBD2. Germline assignment: CDR1 SNHLY and CDR2 FYNNEI. The CDR3 totals 17 residues. The V gene end was trimmed by 6 bases and the J gene end by 0 bases; junction bases not matched to a gene: 10. The chain's CDR3 is CASRDLLAGDSTDTQYF. Here the CDR3 DNA reads TGTGCCAGCAGGGACCTTTTAGCGGGGGATAGCACAGATACGCAGTATTTT.

By share, this clone ranks as medium-sized (0.01 to 0.1%). V and J are TRBV18 and TRBJ1-2; D is undetermined. The CDR3 runs to 13 residues. The germline gives CDR1 KGHSH, CDR2 LQKENI. The V gene lost 6 bases and the J gene lost 8 bases, with 16 bases spanning the gap. The CDR3 DNA is TGTGCCAGCTCCCCCAGGACGGCATCCGGCTACACCTTC. Amino acids: CASSPRTASGYTF.

The chain couples TRBV24-1 to TRBJ2-7, with a tentative D call TRBD2 (6 bases). Trimming left V 4 bases short and J 1 base short, with 10 bases between. The CDR3 loop spans 14 amino acids. The germline V gene has CDR1 KGHDR and CDR2 SFDVKD. CDR3 in amino acids: CATSEGGTSYEQYF. The CDR3 DNA reads as TGTGCCACCAGTGAAGGCGGGACTTCCTACGAGCAGTACTTC.

J is TRBJ2-3 and V is TRBV10-2, with 13 nucleotides matching TRBD2. The CDR3 is 13 amino acids. Germline assignment: CDR1 WSHSY and CDR2 SAAADI. Trimming removed 8 bases from V and 4 bases from J; junction bases left unmatched: 0. The CDR3 loop reads CASGTSGADTQYF. Here the CDR3 DNA reads TGCGCCAGCGGGACTAGCGGGGCAGATACGCAGTATTTT.

V usage is TRBV19 and J usage is TRBJ1-5; 11 bases are shared with TRBD1. Germline trimming cut 0 bases from V and 3 bases from J; bases unmatched to any gene: 4. The CDR3 spans 17 residues. Germline CDR1 is LNHDA and CDR2 is SQIVND (reference sequence). The CDR3 spells CASSIDPGQGDNQPQHF. CDR3 DNA: TGTGCCAGTAGTATAGATCCGGGACAGGGGGACAATCAGCCCCAGCATTTT.

The rearrangement links TRBV30 to TRBJ1-3, with D uncertain. This CDR3 is built from 15 residues. Germline V gives CDR1 GTSNPN, CDR2 SVGIG (reference sequence). The V gene lost 3 bases and the J gene lost 0 bases, with 12 bases spanning the gap. The CDR3 loop is CAWRTDFSSGNTIYF. The CDR3 DNA sequence: TGTGCCTGGAGAACAGACTTCAGCTCTGGAAACACCATATATTTT.

The V call is TRBV9, the J call TRBJ1-5; D is ambiguous. V was clipped by 0 bases and J by 9 bases, with 7 bases between them. The CDR3 length is 12 residues. The germline V gene encodes CDR1 SGDLS and CDR2 YYNGEE. The CDR3, as DNA: TGTGCCAGCAGCGTAGTGGGTGGGCCCCAGCATTTT. Protein: CASSVVGGPQHF.

The chain recombines TRBV4-1 with TRBJ2-2; a weak D match, TRBD2 (6 bases). From germline, CDR1 is MGHRA and CDR2 YSYEKL. CDR3 size: 21 residues. The ends were cut back, 2 bases at V and 1 base at J, with 26 bases in the middle. CDR3 sequence (DNA): TGCGCCAGCAGCCAATTAAGGCCGGTATCCAGACTAGGACTGAACACCGGGGAGCTGTTTTTT. Translation: CASSQLRPVSRLGLNTGELFF.

The V call is TRBV5-1, the J call TRBJ1-1; D call uncertain. V gave up 1 base and J gave up 11 bases, with 15 bases separating them. Germline V gene sequence: CDR1 SGHRS, CDR2 YFSETQ. This CDR3 is 13 amino acids long. The CDR3 coding sequence is TGCGCCAGCAGCTTGTTGGAGGGAAGTTACGCTTTCTTT. This codes for CASSLLEGSYAFF.

The chain combines TRBV7-2 with TRBJ2-5, with D hard to call. V was clipped by 1 base and J by 5 bases, with 8 bases between them. The germline CDR1 and CDR2 sequences are SGHTA and FQGNSA. The CDR3 is made up of 13 amino acids. DNA of the CDR3: TGTGCCAGCAGCTTAGGGGTCACGGAGACCCAGTACTTC. As protein: CASSLGVTETQYF. Supplemented by reference TRBV7-2 and TRBJ2-5, the full variable domain reads GAGVSQSPSNKVTEKGKDVELRCDPISGHTALYWYRQSLGQGLEFLIYFQGNSAPDKSGLPSDRFSAERTGGSVSTLTIQRTQQEDSAVYLCASSLGVTETQYFGPGTRLLVL.

A remark on this clone: Other nucleotide sequences in the sample specify the same CDR3. The chain couples TRBV3-1 (or the pseudogene TRBV3-2) to TRBJ2-5; D may be TRBD2 (6 bases). Germline CDR1 LGHDT, CDR2 YNNKEL (reference sequence). Trimming shortened V by 6 bases and J by 4 bases, and 12 bases separated the two germline ends. The CDR3 has 13 amino acids. This CDR3 is CASSLRGGETQYF. CDR3 sequence (DNA): TGTGCCAGCAGTTTGCGGGGCGGAGAGACCCAGTACTTC.

This clone was recorded once. CDR3 in DNA: TGTGCCAGCTACAGGGGGCGAAAACCCCTTTCAAACTATGGCTACACCTTC. Encoded protein: CASYRGRKPLSNYGYTF. The rearrangement links TRBV9 to TRBJ1-2; TRBD1 agrees at 9 bases. V trimming: 7 bases; J trimming: 2 bases; junction bases outside the gene matches: 15. CDR1 is SGDLS and CDR2 is YYNGEE in the germline V gene. This CDR3 is 17 amino acids long.

V gene TRBV5-4 combines with J gene TRBJ1-1, with a weak D call TRBD1 (6 bases). The V gene lost 4 bases and the J gene lost 1 base, with 14 bases spanning the gap. Per germline, CDR1 SGHNT and CDR2 YYREEE (reference sequence). The CDR3 has 15 amino acids. The CDR3 loop is CASSGTGTQNTEAFF. CDR3 sequence (DNA): TGTGCCAGCAGCGGGACCGGGACACAGAACACTGAAGCTTTCTTT.

This clone was seen a single time. The chain uses TRBV5-4 and TRBJ2-7; 15 bases agree with TRBD2. The J segment lost 4 bases and the V segment lost 4 bases, leaving 6 bases of the junction unmatched. CDR3 length: 16 amino acids. Germline V CDR1 and CDR2: SGHNT, YYREEE (reference sequence). For the CDR3, the DNA is TGTGCCAGCAGCCCAGGACTAGCGGGAGGGACATACGAGCAGTACTTC. Translating gives CASSPGLAGGTYEQYF.

The V call is TRBV6-2 or TRBV6-3, the J call TRBJ2-2; TRBD2 matches at 7 bases. The CDR3 sequence is 15 residues long. J lost 3 bases, V lost 3 bases, and 4 bases had no gene match. CDR1 is MNHEY and CDR2 is SVGEGT in the germline V gene. The CDR3 is CASSYRAGDTGELFF. CDR3 coding DNA: TGTGCCAGCAGTTATCGGGCGGGAGACACCGGGGAGCTGTTTTTT.

As DNA, the CDR3 is TGTGCCAGCAGTTTCGGTATAGGCAAACAAGAGACCCAGTACTTC. This translates into CASSFGIGKQETQYF. The chain links TRBV27 to TRBJ2-5; D uncertain. Germline CDR1 reads MNHEY; CDR2 reads SMNVEV (reference sequence). The CDR3 totals 15 residues. Deletions cut 3 bases from V and 2 bases from J, with 13 bases between.

This clone was seen just once. V gene TRBV19 combines with J gene TRBJ2-5; the match to TRBD2 covers 7 bases. CDR1 and CDR2 (germline): LNHDA, SQIVND (reference sequence). CDR3 size: 13 residues. V was pared by 11 bases and J by 6 bases, with 12 bases of the junction left unmatched. The CDR3 DNA reads as TGTGCCCAGTACCCTGGGGGGGGAAAGACCCAGTACTTC. It specifies CAQYPGGGKTQYF.

This clone was seen once. V gene TRBV7-9 combines with J gene TRBJ1-3; D is uncertain. The CDR3 is 15 amino acids. V was shortened by 4 bases and J by 0 bases, with 10 bases between the two germline ends. Per germline, CDR1 SEHNR and CDR2 FQNEAQ (reference sequence). The CDR3 nucleotides read TGTGCCAGCAGCTACGGTTATGACTCTGGAAACACCATATATTTT. Encoded protein: CASSYGYDSGNTIYF.

This chain uses TRBV4-3 with TRBJ1-6; D is undetermined. The ends were cut back, 1 base at V and 9 bases at J, with 4 bases in the middle. CDR3 length equals 12 residues. Germline assignment: CDR1 LGHNA and CDR2 YSLEER. CDR3 loop: CASSQVGSPLHF. The CDR3 DNA reads TGCGCCAGCAGCCAAGTTGGTTCACCCCTCCACTTT.